This TCR beta chain was sequenced for a study of patients and donors after allogeneic stem cell transplantation. TCRdb itself ran the RT-PCR reads through MiXCR, one entry per CDR3 protein. Here the sample spans some 2,100 distinct CDR3 sequences, about 29% being singletons. Trimming took 3 bases from V and 4 from J; bases not matched to a gene: 10. The CDR3 sequence is 17 residues long. Looked up from germline, CDR1 is SGHNT and CDR2 is YENEEA. The clonotype comes from a human donor who was either an allogeneic HSCT recipient or a stem cell or donor lymphocyte infusion donor (not recorded which). It is not recorded whose cells these are; they may come from a transplant donor. The J gene is TRBJ2-3, the V gene TRBV11-3; 10 nucleotides line up with TRBD1. Sequenced: blood, either unsorted or a sorted T cell fraction (not recorded which). CDR3 region: CASSLQSPGTGADTQYF. The CDR3 DNA reads TGTGCCAGCAGCTTGCAAAGCCCCGGGACAGGGGCAGATACGCAGTATTTT.